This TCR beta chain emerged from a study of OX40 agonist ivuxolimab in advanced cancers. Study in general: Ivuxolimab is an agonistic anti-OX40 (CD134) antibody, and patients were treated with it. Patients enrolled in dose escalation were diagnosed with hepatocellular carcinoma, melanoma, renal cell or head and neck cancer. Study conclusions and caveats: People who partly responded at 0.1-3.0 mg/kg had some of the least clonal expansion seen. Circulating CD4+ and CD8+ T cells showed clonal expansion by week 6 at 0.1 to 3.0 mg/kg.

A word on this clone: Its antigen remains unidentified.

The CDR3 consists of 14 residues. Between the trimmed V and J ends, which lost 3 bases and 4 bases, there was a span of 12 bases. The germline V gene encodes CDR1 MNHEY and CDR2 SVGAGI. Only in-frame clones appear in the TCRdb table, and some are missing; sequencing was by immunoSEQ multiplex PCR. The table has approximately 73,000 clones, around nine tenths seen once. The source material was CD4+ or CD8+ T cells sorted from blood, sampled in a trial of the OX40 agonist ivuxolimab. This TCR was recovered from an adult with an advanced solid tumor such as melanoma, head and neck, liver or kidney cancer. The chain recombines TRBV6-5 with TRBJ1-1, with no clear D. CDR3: CASSYSKGSTEAFF. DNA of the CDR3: TGTGCCAGCAGTTATTCGAAGGGTAGCACTGAAGCTTTCTTT.